The next 11 T cell receptor beta chains were all read from a single sample in a study of vaccination effects on CD4 cells after COVID-19. Their specific antigens are unknown. Only in-frame clones appear in the TCRdb table, and some are missing; sequencing was by immunoSEQ multiplex PCR. Found here are tens of thousands of clones, about 67% of them singletons; the top ten hold approximately 2%. Cells that had been cultured for 10 days were the source of isolated CD4+ T cells. BNT162b2 vaccine or mRNA-1273 vaccine was given to participants in two doses. The source material was CD4+ T cells from PBMCs cultured without peptide, sampled after COVID-19 vaccination. The receptor source for this set is a human donor who received a COVID-19 vaccine.

The CDR3 DNA is TGTGCCAGCAGCGCGCCTAGCGGGGGTCGCACAGATACGCAGTATTTT. Translating gives CASSAPSGGRTDTQYF. The chain links TRBV9 to TRBJ2-3; 10 nucleotides match TRBD2. V dropped 3 bases and J dropped 1; count of bases not matched to a gene: 5. CDR1 and CDR2 from the germline V gene are SGDLS and YYNGEE. This CDR3 spans 16 amino acids.

The J gene is TRBJ2-5, the V gene TRBV2, with D unclear. CDR3 size: 12 residues. Germline CDR1 SNHLY, CDR2 FYNNEI. Trimming cost V 6 bases and J 7 bases, with 12 bases left between them. Written as DNA, the CDR3 is TGTGCCAGCAGAACAGACGGCTGGACCCAGTACTTC. Amino acids: CASRTDGWTQYF.

The chain is built from TRBV30 and TRBJ1-1; 9 bases agree with TRBD1. J gave up 6 bases and V 5 bases, and 7 bases lay outside the gene matches. This CDR3 is 13 amino acids long. CDR1 GTSNPN and CDR2 SVGIG come from the germline V gene (reference sequence). The CDR3 reads CAWVGQGYSEAFF. CDR3 DNA: TGTGCCTGGGTGGGACAGGGCTACTCTGAAGCTTTCTTT. The full variable domain, in which reference TRBV30 and TRBJ1-1 provide the parts outside the CDR3, is SQTIHQWPATLVQPVGSPLSLECTVEGTSNPNLYWYRQAAGRGLQLLFYSVGIGQISSEVPQNLSASRPQDRQFILSSKKLLLSDSGFYLCAWVGQGYSEAFFGQGTRLTVV.

V and J are TRBV18 and TRBJ1-6; D remains unclear. Trimming stripped 2 bases from V and 3 bases from J, with 8 bases between. The CDR3 runs 15 residues. The germline V gene encodes CDR1 KGHSH and CDR2 LQKENI. Here the CDR3 reads CASSPGQDYNSPLHF. CDR3 nucleotide sequence: TGTGCCAGCTCACCAGGGCAGGACTATAATTCACCCCTCCACTTT.

V gene TRBV20-1 combines with J gene TRBJ2-5, with TRBD1 as a possible D gene (5 bases). The CDR3 consists of 10 residues. In germline, CDR1 is DFQATT, CDR2 SNEGSKA (reference sequence). Trimming shortened V by 7 bases and J by 5 bases, and 8 bases separated the two germline ends. CDR3 protein: CSGGRETQYF. In nucleotides, the CDR3 is TGCAGTGGGGGCCGGGAGACCCAGTACTTC.

This sequence joins TRBV7-3 and TRBJ1-2, with 8 bases that match TRBD1. Looked up from germline, CDR1 is SGHTA and CDR2 is FQGTGA. Losses at the gene ends were 5 bases for V and 5 bases for J; bases not matched to a gene: 19. The CDR3 runs to 18 residues. CDR3 in DNA: TGTGCCAGCAGCCCGACAGGGGTAGCTACATCGACTCCTTATGGCTACACCTTC. Translated, it gives CASSPTGVATSTPYGYTF. The full variable domain, with the rest looked up from reference TRBV7-3 and TRBJ1-2, is GAGVSQTPSNKVTEKGKYVELRCDPISGHTALYWYRQSLGQGPEFLIYFQGTGAADDSGLPNDRFFAVRPEGSVSTLKIQRTERGDSAVYLCASSPTGVATSTPYGYTFGSGTRLTVV.

In its sample, this clone was seen a few times. The chain carries TRBV5-4 and TRBJ2-5; 11 nucleotides match TRBD2. Unmatched junction bases numbered 4, after V lost 2 bases and J lost 4 bases. This CDR3 contains 15 residues. Germline V gene sequence: CDR1 SGHNT, CDR2 YYREEE (reference sequence). This CDR3 is CASSFIAGGPETQYF. CDR3 bases: TGTGCCAGCAGCTTTATAGCGGGGGGGCCAGAGACCCAGTACTTC.

The chain uses TRBV7-3 and TRBJ2-2; 7 bases map to TRBD1. The CDR3 extends over 16 amino acids. Looked up from germline, CDR1 is SGHTA and CDR2 is FQGTGA. Trimming cost V 5 bases and J 0 bases; bases outside gene matches: 6. CDR3 nucleotides: TGTGCCAGCAGCCCGGGACAGACTACGAACACCGGGGAGCTGTTTTTT. Translation gives CASSPGQTTNTGELFF.

The V and J genes are TRBV5-6 and TRBJ2-1; tentatively, D is TRBD1 (6 bases). The CDR3 spans 14 residues. The V gene's germline CDR1 is SGHDT and CDR2 YYEEEE. The germline V and J ends were trimmed by 5 bases and 6 bases, with 15 bases remaining between them. CDR3 protein: CASSRGQLSNEQFF. CDR3 sequence (DNA): TGTGCCAGCAGTCGGGGACAACTCTCCAATGAGCAGTTCTTC.

The chain employs TRBV18 and TRBJ2-5; possible D gene TRBD1, 6 bases. Trimming took off 3 bases at V and 5 bases at J, with 10 bases between the two ends. Germline values: CDR1 KGHSH, CDR2 LQKENI. The CDR3 spans 13 residues. The CDR3 region is CASSPSRGETQYF. CDR3 nucleotides: TGTGCCAGCTCACCGAGCAGGGGCGAGACCCAGTACTTC.

This chain joins TRBV7-2 and TRBJ2-1; possibly TRBD1 or TRBD2 for D (7 bases each). Germline V gene data show CDR1 as SGHTA and CDR2 as FQGNSA. Trimming stripped 5 bases from V and 6 bases from J, with 17 bases between. This CDR3 region has 15 residues. CDR3 region: CASSLGGTVGNEQFF. DNA for the CDR3: TGTGCCAGCAGCCTCGGGGGGACAGTGGGCAATGAGCAGTTCTTC.